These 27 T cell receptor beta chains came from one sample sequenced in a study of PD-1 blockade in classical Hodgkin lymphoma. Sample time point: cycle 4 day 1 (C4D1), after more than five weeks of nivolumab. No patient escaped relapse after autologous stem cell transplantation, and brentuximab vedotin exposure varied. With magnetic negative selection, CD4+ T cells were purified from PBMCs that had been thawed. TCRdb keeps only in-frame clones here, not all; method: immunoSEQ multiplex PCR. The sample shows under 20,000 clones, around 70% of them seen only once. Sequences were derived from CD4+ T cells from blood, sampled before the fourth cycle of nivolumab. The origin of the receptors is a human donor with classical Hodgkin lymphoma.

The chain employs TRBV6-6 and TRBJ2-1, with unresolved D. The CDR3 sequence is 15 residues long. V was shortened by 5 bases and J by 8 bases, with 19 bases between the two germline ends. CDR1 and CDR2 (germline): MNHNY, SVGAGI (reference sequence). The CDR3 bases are TGTGCCAGCAGTCCAACCCGTGGACGCACACATGAGCAGTTCTTC. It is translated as CASSPTRGRTHEQFF.

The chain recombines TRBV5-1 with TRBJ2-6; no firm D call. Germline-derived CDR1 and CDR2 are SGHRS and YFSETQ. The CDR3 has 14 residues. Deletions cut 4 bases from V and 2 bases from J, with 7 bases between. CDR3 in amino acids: CASSVTAGANVLTF. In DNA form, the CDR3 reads TGCGCCAGCAGCGTGACTGCTGGGGCCAACGTCCTGACTTTC.

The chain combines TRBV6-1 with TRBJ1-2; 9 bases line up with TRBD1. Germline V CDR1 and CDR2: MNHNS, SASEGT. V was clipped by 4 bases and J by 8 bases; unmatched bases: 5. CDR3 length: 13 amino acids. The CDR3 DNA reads TGTGCCAGCAGTGTGGACAGGGGTAGCGGCTACACCTTC. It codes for CASSVDRGSGYTF.

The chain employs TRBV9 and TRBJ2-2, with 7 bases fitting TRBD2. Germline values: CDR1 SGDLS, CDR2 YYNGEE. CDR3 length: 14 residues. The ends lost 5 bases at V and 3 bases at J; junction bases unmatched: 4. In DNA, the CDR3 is TGTGCCAGCAGAGGGCTAGCGGACACCGGGGAGCTGTTTTTT. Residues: CASRGLADTGELFF.

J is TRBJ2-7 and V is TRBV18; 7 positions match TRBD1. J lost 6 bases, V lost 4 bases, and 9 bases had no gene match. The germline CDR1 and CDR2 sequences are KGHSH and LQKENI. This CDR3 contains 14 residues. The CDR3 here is CASSLQGRSVEQYF. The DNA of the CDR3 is TGTGCCAGCTCACTACAGGGGCGTTCCGTCGAGCAGTACTTC.

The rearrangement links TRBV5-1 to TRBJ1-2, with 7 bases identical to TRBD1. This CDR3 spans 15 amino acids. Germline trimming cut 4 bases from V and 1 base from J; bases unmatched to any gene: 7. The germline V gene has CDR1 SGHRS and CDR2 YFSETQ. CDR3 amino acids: CASSAGTAGNYGYTF. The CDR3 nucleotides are TGCGCCAGCAGCGCTGGGACAGCGGGTAACTATGGCTACACCTTC.

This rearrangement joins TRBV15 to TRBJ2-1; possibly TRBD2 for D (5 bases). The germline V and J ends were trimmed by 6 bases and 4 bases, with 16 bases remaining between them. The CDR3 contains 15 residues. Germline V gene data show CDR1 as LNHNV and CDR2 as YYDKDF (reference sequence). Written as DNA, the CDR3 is TGTGCCACCAGTCTCGAGGGCCAACTTTACAATGAGCAGTTCTTC. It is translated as CATSLEGQLYNEQFF. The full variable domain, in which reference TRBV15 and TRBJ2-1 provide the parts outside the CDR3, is DAMVIQNPRYQVTQFGKPVTLSCSQTLNHNVMYWYQQKSSQAPKLLFHYYDKDFNNEADTPDNFQSRRPNTSFCFLDIRSPGLGDTAMYLCATSLEGQLYNEQFFGPGTRLTVL.

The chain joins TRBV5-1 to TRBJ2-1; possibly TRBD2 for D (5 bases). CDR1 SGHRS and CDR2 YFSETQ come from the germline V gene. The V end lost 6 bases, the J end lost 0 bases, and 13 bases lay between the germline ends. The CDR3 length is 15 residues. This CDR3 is CASTDTGSSYNEQFF. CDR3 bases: TGCGCCAGCACCGACACGGGGAGCTCCTACAATGAGCAGTTCTTC.

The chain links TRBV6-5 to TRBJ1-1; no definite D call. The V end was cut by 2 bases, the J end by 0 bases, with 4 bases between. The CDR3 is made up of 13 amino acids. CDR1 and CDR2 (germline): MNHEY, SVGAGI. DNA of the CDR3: TGTGCCAGCAGTTACCAGTTGAACACTGAAGCTTTCTTT. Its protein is CASSYQLNTEAFF.

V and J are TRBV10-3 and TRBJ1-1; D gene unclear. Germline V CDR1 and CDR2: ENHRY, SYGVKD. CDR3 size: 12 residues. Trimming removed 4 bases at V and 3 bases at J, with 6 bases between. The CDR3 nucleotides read TGTGCCATCAGTGGAAGAGACACTGAAGCTTTCTTT. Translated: CAISGRDTEAFF.

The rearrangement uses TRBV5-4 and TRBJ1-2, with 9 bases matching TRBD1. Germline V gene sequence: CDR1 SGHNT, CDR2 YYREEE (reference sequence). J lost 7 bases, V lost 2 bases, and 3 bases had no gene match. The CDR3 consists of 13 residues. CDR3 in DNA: TGTGCCAGCAGCTTCGAGACAGGGGGTGGCTACACCTTC. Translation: CASSFETGGGYTF.

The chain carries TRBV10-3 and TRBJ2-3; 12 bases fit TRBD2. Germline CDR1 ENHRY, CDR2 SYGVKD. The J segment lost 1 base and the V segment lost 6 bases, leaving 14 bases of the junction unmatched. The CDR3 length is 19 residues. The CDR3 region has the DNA TGTGCCATCAGCGCGATTACCGGGACTAGCGGGTTTGGCACAGATACGCAGTATTTT. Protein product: CAISAITGTSGFGTDTQYF.

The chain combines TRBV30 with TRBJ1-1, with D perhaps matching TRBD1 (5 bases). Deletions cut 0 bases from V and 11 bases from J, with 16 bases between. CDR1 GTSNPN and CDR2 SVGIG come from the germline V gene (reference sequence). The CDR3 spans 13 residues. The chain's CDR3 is CAWSVKSGNWAFF. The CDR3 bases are TGTGCCTGGAGTGTAAAGTCAGGGAATTGGGCTTTCTTT.

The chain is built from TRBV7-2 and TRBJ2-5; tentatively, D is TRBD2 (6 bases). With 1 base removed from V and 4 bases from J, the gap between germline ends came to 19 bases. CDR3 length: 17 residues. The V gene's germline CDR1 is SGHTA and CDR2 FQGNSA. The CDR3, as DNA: TGTGCCAGCAGCTTAGGCATAATAGGGACTTTATCAGAGACCCAGTACTTC. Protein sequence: CASSLGIIGTLSETQYF.

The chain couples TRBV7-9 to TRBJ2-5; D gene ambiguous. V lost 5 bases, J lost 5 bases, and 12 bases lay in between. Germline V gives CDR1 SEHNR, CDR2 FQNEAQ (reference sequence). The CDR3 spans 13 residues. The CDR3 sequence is CASSPPAHETQYF. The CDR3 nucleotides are TGTGCCAGCAGCCCCCCCGCCCATGAGACCCAGTACTTC.

The CDR3 reads CASRADYAEQYF. CDR3 DNA: TGTGCCAGCAGAGCGGACTATGCCGAGCAGTACTTC. The gene calls are TRBV6-5 and TRBJ2-7; a weak D match, TRBD2 (6 bases). The CDR3 has 12 residues. V lost 6 bases, J lost 6 bases, and 12 bases lay in between. Germline-derived CDR1 and CDR2 are MNHEY and SVGAGI.

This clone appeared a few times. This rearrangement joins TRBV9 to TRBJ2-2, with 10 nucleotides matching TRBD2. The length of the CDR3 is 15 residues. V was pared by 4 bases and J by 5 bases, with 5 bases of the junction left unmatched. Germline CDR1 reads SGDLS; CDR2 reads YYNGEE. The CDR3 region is CASSLAGVGTGELFF. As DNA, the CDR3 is TGTGCCAGCAGCCTAGCGGGAGTTGGGACCGGGGAGCTGTTTTTT.

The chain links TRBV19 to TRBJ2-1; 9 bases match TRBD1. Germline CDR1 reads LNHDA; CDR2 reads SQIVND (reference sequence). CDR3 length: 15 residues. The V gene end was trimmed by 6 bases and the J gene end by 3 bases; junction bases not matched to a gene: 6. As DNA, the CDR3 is TGTGCCAGTAGCTTAGGACAGGGGCTCTACAATGAGCAGTTCTTC. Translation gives CASSLGQGLYNEQFF.

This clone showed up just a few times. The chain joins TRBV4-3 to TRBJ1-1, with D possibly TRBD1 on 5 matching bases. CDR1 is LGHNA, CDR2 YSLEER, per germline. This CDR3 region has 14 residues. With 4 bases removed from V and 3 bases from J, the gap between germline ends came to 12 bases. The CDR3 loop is CASSLARVDTEAFF. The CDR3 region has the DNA TGCGCCAGCAGCCTAGCCAGGGTTGACACTGAAGCTTTCTTT.

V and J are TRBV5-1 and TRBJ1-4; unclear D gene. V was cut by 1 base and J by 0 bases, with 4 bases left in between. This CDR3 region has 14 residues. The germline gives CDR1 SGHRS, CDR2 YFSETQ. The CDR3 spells CASSLTATNEKLFF. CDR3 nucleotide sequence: TGCGCCAGCAGCTTGACAGCAACTAATGAAAAACTGTTTTTT. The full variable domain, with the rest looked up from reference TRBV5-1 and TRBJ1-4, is KAGVTQTPRYLIKTRGQQVTLSCSPISGHRSVSWYQQTPGQGLQFLFEYFSETQRNKGNFPGRFSGRQFSNSRSEMNVSTLELGDSALYLCASSLTATNEKLFFGSGTQLSVL.

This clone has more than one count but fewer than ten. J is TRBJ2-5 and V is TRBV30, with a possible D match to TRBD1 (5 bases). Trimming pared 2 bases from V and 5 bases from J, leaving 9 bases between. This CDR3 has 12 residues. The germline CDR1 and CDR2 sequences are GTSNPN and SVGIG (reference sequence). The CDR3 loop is CAWSKGLETQYF. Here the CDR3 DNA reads TGTGCCTGGAGTAAGGGGTTGGAGACCCAGTACTTC.

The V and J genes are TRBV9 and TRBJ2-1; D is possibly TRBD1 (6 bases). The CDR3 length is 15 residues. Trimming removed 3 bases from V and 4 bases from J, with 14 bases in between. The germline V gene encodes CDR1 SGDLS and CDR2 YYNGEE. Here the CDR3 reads CASSAEGVTYNEQFF. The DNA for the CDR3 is TGTGCCAGCAGCGCCGAGGGGGTCACGTACAATGAGCAGTTCTTC. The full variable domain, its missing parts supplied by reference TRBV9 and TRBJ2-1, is DSGVTQTPKHLITATGQRVTLRCSPRSGDLSVYWYQQSLDQGLQFLIQYYNGEERAKGNILERFSAQQFPDLHSELNLSSLELGDSALYFCASSAEGVTYNEQFFGPGTRLTVL.

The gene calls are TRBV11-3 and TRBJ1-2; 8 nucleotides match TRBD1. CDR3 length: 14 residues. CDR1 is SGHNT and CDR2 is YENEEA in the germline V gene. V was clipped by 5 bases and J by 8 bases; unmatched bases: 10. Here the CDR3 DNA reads TGTGCCAGCAGCGCACATCAGGGGGCCGGCGGCTACACCTTC. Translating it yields CASSAHQGAGGYTF. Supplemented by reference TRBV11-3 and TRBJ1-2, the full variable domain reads EAGVVQSPRYKIIEKKQPVAFWCNPISGHNTLYWYLQNLGQGPELLIRYENEEAVDDSQLPKDRFSAERLKGVDSTLKIQPAELGDSAVYLCASSAHQGAGGYTFGSGTRLTVV.

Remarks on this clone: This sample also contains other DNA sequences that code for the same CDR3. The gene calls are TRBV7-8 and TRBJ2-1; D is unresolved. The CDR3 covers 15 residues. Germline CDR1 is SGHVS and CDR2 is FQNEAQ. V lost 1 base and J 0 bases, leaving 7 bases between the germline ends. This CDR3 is CASSLERGSYNEQFF. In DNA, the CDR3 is TGTGCCAGCAGCTTAGAAAGAGGCTCCTACAATGAGCAGTTCTTC.

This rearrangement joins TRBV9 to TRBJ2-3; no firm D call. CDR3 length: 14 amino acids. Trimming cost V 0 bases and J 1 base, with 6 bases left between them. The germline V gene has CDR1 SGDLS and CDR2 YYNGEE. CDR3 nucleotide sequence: TGTGCCAGCAGCGTAGACTTCGGCACAGATACGCAGTATTTT. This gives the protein CASSVDFGTDTQYF.

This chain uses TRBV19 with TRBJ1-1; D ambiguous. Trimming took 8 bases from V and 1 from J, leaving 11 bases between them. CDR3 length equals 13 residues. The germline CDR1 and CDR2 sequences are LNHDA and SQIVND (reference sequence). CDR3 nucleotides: TGTGCCAGTTCGGTGGGGTCGAACACTGAAGCTTTCTTT. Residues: CASSVGSNTEAFF.

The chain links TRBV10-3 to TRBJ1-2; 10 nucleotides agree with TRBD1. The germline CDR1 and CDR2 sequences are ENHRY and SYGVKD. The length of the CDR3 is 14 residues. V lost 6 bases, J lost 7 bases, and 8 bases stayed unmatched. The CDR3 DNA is TGTGCCATCAGCTCGACAGGGGGCGCGTTTGGCTACACCTTC. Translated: CAISSTGGAFGYTF.